This TCR beta chain was sequenced for a study of glioma-infiltrating T cells. The iRepertoire nested amplicon-rescue multiplex PCR amplified TCR alpha and beta CDR3s from RNA. TCRdb itself ran the multiplex PCR reads through MiXCR, one entry per CDR3 protein. The sample records 9,500 to 15,000 distinct CDR3 sequences, 26% being singletons. Germline V gene data show CDR1 as SGHDN and CDR2 as FVKESK. The CDR3 loop spans 17 amino acids. Trimming removed 4 bases from V and 4 bases from J, with 22 bases in between. Material: glioma tissue, nonneoplastic brain tissue, or PBMCs (not recorded which). The TCR was taken from a human donor with low-grade glioma or glioblastoma, undergoing nonglioma brain surgery, or in good health (not recorded which). This chain uses TRBV14 with TRBJ1-1; D not certain. The DNA for the CDR3 is TGTGCCAGCAGCCGACTTGGGGTATCCGAACGGGCCACTGAAGCTTTCTTT. Translation gives CASSRLGVSERATEAFF.